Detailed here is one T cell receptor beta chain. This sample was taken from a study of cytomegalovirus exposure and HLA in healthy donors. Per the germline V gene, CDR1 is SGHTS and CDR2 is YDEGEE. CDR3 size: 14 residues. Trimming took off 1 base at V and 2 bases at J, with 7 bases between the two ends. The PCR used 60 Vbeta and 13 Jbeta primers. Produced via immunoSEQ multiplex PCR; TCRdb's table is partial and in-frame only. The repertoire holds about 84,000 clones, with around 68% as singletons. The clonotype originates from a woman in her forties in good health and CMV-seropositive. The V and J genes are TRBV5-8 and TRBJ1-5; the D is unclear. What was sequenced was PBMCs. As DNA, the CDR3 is TGTGCCAGCAGCTTGCGAGGGCGCAATCAGCCCCAGCATTTT. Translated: CASSLRGRNQPQHF.